Listed below are T cell receptor beta chains from one sample, sequenced in a study of regulatory T cells in long-lasting Graves disease. MiXCR, applied by TCRdb to the multiplex PCR reads, yields one record per CDR3 protein. Of approximately 460,000 distinct CDR3 sequences detected, 16% appear once; the ten largest clones hold roughly a tenth. This sample was also put to use in a study of T cells in Graves' hyperthyroidism and ophthalmopathy.

The specimen comprised peripheral blood mononuclear cells (PBMCs), sampled at new diagnosis, from a patient treated with antithyroid drugs. The receptors originated from a young woman with Graves disease. Both conserved end residues are part of each CDR3. The D gene is left open where the match is weak. Size tells how often a clone was seen (once, few, many) or the class of an expanded clone, and some rows leave it out.

d_call: NA
j_call: TRBJ1-3
clone_size: few
v_call: TRBV5-1
cdr3_aa: CASSPNYLVGSGNTIYF
cdr3_nt: TGCGCCAGCAGCCCGAACTACCTCGTTGGCTCTGGAAACACCATATATTTT

d_call: NA
j_call: TRBJ2-5
clone_size: few
v_call: TRBV14
cdr3_aa: CASSQDLDETQYF
cdr3_nt: TGTGCCAGCAGCCAAGATTTGGACGAGACCCAGTACTTC

d_call: NA
j_call: TRBJ2-7
clone_size: many
v_call: TRBV11-2
cdr3_aa: CASSPDGPPYEQYF
cdr3_nt: TGTGCCAGCAGCCCCGACGGGCCCCCCTACGAGCAGTACTTC

d_call: NA
j_call: TRBJ1-3
clone_size: few
v_call: TRBV2
cdr3_aa: CAPGTGNTIYF
cdr3_nt: TGTGCTCCCGGAACTGGAAACACCATATATTTT

d_call: TRBD2
j_call: TRBJ2-7
clone_size: few
v_call: TRBV2
cdr3_aa: CASLQGGSLNEQYF
cdr3_nt: TGTGCCAGCCTCCAGGGCGGGAGTTTAAACGAGCAGTACTTC

d_call: NA
j_call: TRBJ1-5
clone_size: few
v_call: TRBV2
cdr3_aa: CASSEALSEVRQPQHF
cdr3_nt: TGTGCCAGCAGTGAAGCGCTTTCGGAGGTCCGGCAGCCCCAGCATTTT

d_call: NA
j_call: TRBJ2-7
clone_size: many
v_call: TRBV20-1
cdr3_aa: CSARDIQASISYEQYF
cdr3_nt: TGCAGTGCTAGAGATATACAGGCTAGCATATCCTACGAGCAGTACTTC

d_call: NA
j_call: TRBJ2-1
clone_size: few
v_call: TRBV25-1
cdr3_aa: CAGGGVPSGTYNEQFF
cdr3_nt: TGTGCCGGCGGGGGCGTCCCAAGCGGAACCTACAATGAGCAGTTCTTC

d_call: NA
j_call: TRBJ2-5
clone_size: NA
v_call: TRBV11-3
cdr3_aa: CASSLGAWGAQQETQYF
cdr3_nt: TGTGCCAGCAGCTTAGGGGCGTGGGGGGCACAGCAAGAGACCCAGTACTTC

d_call: NA
j_call: TRBJ2-5
clone_size: many
v_call: TRBV7-6
cdr3_aa: CASSSKTGWETQYF
cdr3_nt: TGTGCCAGCAGCTCGAAGACAGGTTGGGAGACCCAGTACTTC

d_call: NA
j_call: TRBJ2-4
clone_size: NA
v_call: TRBV29-1
cdr3_aa: CSVDWGKNIQYF
cdr3_nt: TGCAGCGTTGATTGGGGAAAAAACATTCAGTACTTC

d_call: NA
j_call: TRBJ2-5
clone_size: NA
v_call: TRBV18
cdr3_aa: CASSPPSGAHTQYF
cdr3_nt: TGTGCCAGCTCACCACCGTCAGGAGCCCACACCCAGTACTTC

d_call: NA
j_call: TRBJ1-2
clone_size: few
v_call: TRBV20-1
cdr3_aa: CSATGGTASYGYTF
cdr3_nt: TGCAGTGCTACCGGGGGAACTGCGAGCTATGGCTACACCTTC

d_call: TRBD2
j_call: TRBJ2-1
clone_size: many
v_call: TRBV2
cdr3_aa: CASSETSAYNEQFF
cdr3_nt: TGTGCCAGCAGTGAAACTAGCGCGTACAATGAGCAGTTCTTC

d_call: TRBD1
j_call: TRBJ2-4
clone_size: many
v_call: TRBV28
cdr3_aa: CASSLAGYGPGQGAYIQYF
cdr3_nt: TGTGCCAGCAGTTTAGCGGGTTATGGGCCGGGACAGGGGGCCTACATTCAGTACTTC

d_call: NA
j_call: TRBJ1-2
clone_size: NA
v_call: TRBV29-1
cdr3_aa: CSVERAPGDGYTF
cdr3_nt: TGCAGCGTTGAAAGAGCCCCCGGGGATGGCTACACCTTC

d_call: NA
j_call: TRBJ2-7
clone_size: NA
v_call: TRBV5-8
cdr3_aa: CASSLFSGGAYYEQYF
cdr3_nt: TGTGCCAGCAGCTTGTTTAGCGGAGGAGCATACTACGAGCAGTACTTC

d_call: NA
j_call: TRBJ2-7
clone_size: many
v_call: TRBV6-5
cdr3_aa: CASSYYQGPYEQYF
cdr3_nt: TGTGCCAGCAGTTACTACCAGGGTCCCTACGAGCAGTACTTC

d_call: TRBD1
j_call: TRBJ2-1
clone_size: many
v_call: TRBV18
cdr3_aa: CASSPGQGVDEQFF
cdr3_nt: TGTGCCAGCTCGCCGGGACAGGGCGTCGATGAGCAGTTCTTC

d_call: NA
j_call: TRBJ2-7
clone_size: many
v_call: TRBV28
cdr3_aa: CASSFGKLNEQYF
cdr3_nt: TGTGCCAGCAGTTTTGGGAAGCTAAACGAGCAGTACTTC

d_call: NA
j_call: TRBJ1-1
clone_size: few
v_call: TRBV19
cdr3_aa: CASRWGGRVEAFF
cdr3_nt: TGTGCCAGTCGCTGGGGGGGGCGCGTCGAAGCTTTCTTT

d_call: NA
j_call: TRBJ2-7
clone_size: many
v_call: TRBV28
cdr3_aa: CASSLAPNEQYF
cdr3_nt: TGTGCCAGCAGTTTGGCACCGAACGAGCAGTACTTC

d_call: TRBD1
j_call: TRBJ2-5
clone_size: many
v_call: TRBV18
cdr3_aa: CASSTGVQETQYF
cdr3_nt: TGTGCCAGCAGCACAGGGGTCCAAGAGACCCAGTACTTC

d_call: NA
j_call: TRBJ1-1
clone_size: many
v_call: TRBV5-1
cdr3_aa: CASSLDSGGTEAFF
cdr3_nt: TGCGCCAGCAGCTTGGACAGCGGAGGCACTGAAGCTTTCTTT

d_call: NA
j_call: TRBJ2-1
clone_size: many
v_call: TRBV20-1
cdr3_aa: CSARVLSSYNEQFF
cdr3_nt: TGCAGTGCTAGGGTTTTGAGCTCCTACAATGAGCAGTTCTTC

d_call: NA
j_call: TRBJ1-2
clone_size: many
v_call: TRBV12-3/TRBV12-4
cdr3_aa: CASRLDVANYGYTF
cdr3_nt: TGTGCCAGCAGGTTGGACGTAGCTAACTATGGCTACACCTTC

d_call: TRBD2
j_call: TRBJ2-1
clone_size: many
v_call: TRBV7-2
cdr3_aa: CASSLAGAGASNEQFF
cdr3_nt: TGTGCCAGCAGCTTAGCAGGTGCGGGAGCATCCAATGAGCAGTTCTTC

d_call: NA
j_call: TRBJ1-5
clone_size: NA
v_call: TRBV7-9
cdr3_aa: CASSLGRYSNQPRHF
cdr3_nt: TGTGCCAGCAGCTTGGGCAGATATAGCAATCAGCCCCGGCATTTT

d_call: TRBD1
j_call: TRBJ1-5
clone_size: many
v_call: TRBV19
cdr3_aa: CASSIGQGDYSNQPQHF
cdr3_nt: TGTGCCAGTAGTATAGGACAGGGGGACTATAGCAATCAGCCCCAGCATTTT

d_call: TRBD2
j_call: TRBJ2-7
clone_size: many
v_call: TRBV11-2
cdr3_aa: CASSLGGTRDEQYF
cdr3_nt: TGTGCCAGCAGCTTAGGAGGGACTAGGGACGAACAGTACTTC

d_call: TRBD2
j_call: TRBJ2-7
clone_size: many
v_call: TRBV6-2/TRBV6-3
cdr3_aa: CASSWTSGAYEQYF
cdr3_nt: TGTGCCAGCAGTTGGACTAGCGGAGCCTACGAGCAGTACTTC

d_call: TRBD1
j_call: TRBJ2-7
clone_size: many
v_call: TRBV6-9
cdr3_aa: CASSYLFGQGMISKSYEQYF
cdr3_nt: TGTGCCAGCAGTTATCTTTTTGGACAGGGAATGATAAGTAAGTCCTACGAGCAGTACTTC

d_call: TRBD2
j_call: TRBJ2-7
clone_size: many
v_call: TRBV6-1
cdr3_aa: CAGEAGASEQYF
cdr3_nt: TGTGCCGGAGAAGCGGGAGCGTCGGAGCAGTACTTC

d_call: TRBD2
j_call: TRBJ2-2
clone_size: few
v_call: TRBV19
cdr3_aa: CASSPTSGGTGELFF
cdr3_nt: TGTGCCAGTAGTCCGACTAGCGGGGGCACCGGGGAGCTGTTTTTT

d_call: TRBD2
j_call: TRBJ2-1
clone_size: many
v_call: TRBV18
cdr3_aa: CASSPGPGRVDEQFF
cdr3_nt: TGTGCCAGCTCACCTGGTCCCGGGAGGGTGGATGAGCAGTTCTTC

d_call: NA
j_call: TRBJ2-1
clone_size: many
v_call: TRBV7-9
cdr3_aa: CASSSGGRTGRYEQFF
cdr3_nt: TGTGCCAGCAGCTCAGGCGGGAGAACAGGGCGTTATGAGCAGTTCTTC

d_call: NA
j_call: TRBJ1-6
clone_size: many
v_call: TRBV9
cdr3_aa: CASSAGDMGSPLHF
cdr3_nt: TGTGCCAGCAGCGCCGGGGATATGGGCTCACCCCTCCACTTT

d_call: NA
j_call: TRBJ2-3
clone_size: few
v_call: TRBV27
cdr3_aa: CASSSPVGDTQYF
cdr3_nt: TGTGCCAGCAGTTCCCCGGTTGGAGATACGCAGTATTTT

d_call: TRBD2
j_call: TRBJ2-3
clone_size: NA
v_call: TRBV12-3/TRBV12-4
cdr3_aa: CASSGRTSGHTDTQYF
cdr3_nt: TGTGCCAGCAGTGGACGGACTAGCGGGCACACAGATACGCAGTATTTT

d_call: NA
j_call: TRBJ1-1
clone_size: many
v_call: TRBV28
cdr3_aa: CASSLIRNEAFF
cdr3_nt: TGTGCCAGCAGTTTAATCAGAAATGAAGCTTTCTTT

d_call: TRBD2
j_call: TRBJ2-1
clone_size: NA
v_call: TRBV10-3
cdr3_aa: CATRGLVGNEQFF
cdr3_nt: TGTGCCACCCGCGGACTAGTGGGCAATGAGCAGTTCTTC

d_call: TRBD2
j_call: TRBJ2-7
clone_size: many
v_call: TRBV2
cdr3_aa: CASSELAGGSEQYF
cdr3_nt: TGTGCCAGCAGTGAATTAGCGGGAGGCTCCGAGCAGTACTTC

d_call: TRBD2
j_call: TRBJ2-1
clone_size: NA
v_call: TRBV28
cdr3_aa: CASSGRLAGGESSYNEQFF
cdr3_nt: TGTGCCAGCAGTGGCAGACTAGCGGGAGGGGAAAGCTCCTACAATGAGCAGTTCTTC

d_call: TRBD2
j_call: TRBJ2-7
clone_size: many
v_call: TRBV20-1
cdr3_aa: CSARGGIHNEQYF
cdr3_nt: TGCAGTGCTAGGGGAGGGATCCACAACGAGCAGTACTTC

d_call: NA
j_call: TRBJ2-1
clone_size: many
v_call: TRBV11-2
cdr3_aa: CASSFTVEQFF
cdr3_nt: TGTGCCAGCAGCTTTACGGTTGAGCAGTTCTTC

d_call: TRBD2
j_call: TRBJ2-3
clone_size: NA
v_call: TRBV14
cdr3_aa: CASSQAGPGLAWDTQYF
cdr3_nt: TGTGCCAGCAGCCAGGCAGGACCGGGACTAGCGTGGGATACGCAGTATTTT